These 9 T cell receptor beta chains originate from one sample sequenced in a study of cytomegalovirus exposure and HLA in healthy donors. PCR employed 60 Vbeta and 13 Jbeta primers. Using immunoSEQ multiplex PCR, the repertoire was profiled, and TCRdb retains in-frame clones only, with some absent. The table lists roughly 150,000 clones, around 78% of them singletons, with more than 6% in the top ten. The specimen sequenced was PBMCs. The source of these receptors is a woman in her thirties or forties in good health and CMV-seropositive.

This sequence joins TRBV5-1 and TRBJ2-7; D is undetermined. Germline values: CDR1 SGHRS, CDR2 YFSETQ. The ends were cut back, 4 bases at V and 4 bases at J, with 9 bases in the middle. The CDR3 extends over 12 amino acids. The CDR3, as DNA: TGCGCCAGCAGCCAAAAGAGTTACGAGCAGTACTTC. This gives the protein CASSQKSYEQYF.

This clone has only one observation. The chain employs TRBV7-9 and TRBJ1-3; D is perhaps TRBD1 (5 bases). V was clipped by 5 bases and J by 1 base, with 15 bases between them. The CDR3 sequence is 16 residues long. From germline, CDR1 is SEHNR and CDR2 FQNEAQ (reference sequence). In DNA form, the CDR3 reads TGTGCCAGCAGCCGCCTAGGGGCTTTTTCTGGAAACACCATATATTTT. Translating gives CASSRLGAFSGNTIYF.

This chain uses TRBV30 with TRBJ2-7; D is possibly TRBD1 (5 bases). Germline V gene data show CDR1 as GTSNPN and CDR2 as SVGIG (reference sequence). The CDR3 runs to 11 residues. The ends were cut back, 3 bases at V and 3 bases at J, with 6 bases in the middle. DNA of the CDR3: TGTGCCTGGAGGGACAACTACGAGCAGTACTTC. Residues: CAWRDNYEQYF.

The chain is built from TRBV11-2 and TRBJ2-7; 7 nucleotides agree with TRBD1. J lost 2 bases, V lost 5 bases, and 6 bases had no gene match. The CDR3 runs 14 residues. Germline V gene lookup returns CDR1 SGHAT and CDR2 FQNNGV. CDR3 nucleotide sequence: TGTGCCAGCAGCCGAGGGGACAGCGCCTACGAGCAGTACTTC. It codes for CASSRGDSAYEQYF.

This rearrangement joins TRBV6-1 to TRBJ1-5; TRBD1 aligns across 8 bases. This CDR3 has 15 amino acids. The J segment lost 4 bases and the V segment lost 6 bases, leaving 8 bases of the junction unmatched. CDR1 and CDR2 (germline): MNHNS, SASEGT. The CDR3 spells CASRPGTGRNQPQHF. CDR3 nucleotide sequence: TGTGCCAGCAGACCCGGGACAGGCCGTAATCAGCCCCAGCATTTT.

The chain recombines TRBV2 with TRBJ2-7, with 9 bases identical to TRBD1. This CDR3 contains 15 residues. Germline V gene lookup returns CDR1 SNHLY and CDR2 FYNNEI. Trimming took 3 bases from V and 2 from J; bases not matched to a gene: 5. The CDR3 protein is CASSDLGQGPYEQYF. The CDR3 DNA reads as TGTGCCAGCAGTGATCTGGGACAGGGCCCCTACGAGCAGTACTTC.

The chain couples TRBV6-5 to TRBJ1-1; D remains unclear. The germline gives CDR1 MNHEY, CDR2 SVGAGI. This CDR3 has 15 amino acids. The V and J ends lost 2 bases and 5 bases respectively, with 15 bases between them. The CDR3 DNA sequence: TGTGCCAGCAGTTACGCTACCACCATGTCTACTGAAGCTTTCTTT. Its protein product is CASSYATTMSTEAFF.

Notes on this clone: Germline is not matched at one junction end, which may reflect a read error. This chain links TRBV4-2 with TRBJ2-7, with a weak D call TRBD2 (5 bases). Looked up from germline, CDR1 is LGHNA and CDR2 is YNFKEQ. This CDR3 comprises 15 residues. The CDR3 loop reads CASSQVRHVDYGQYF. The CDR3 DNA sequence: TGTGCCAGCAGCCAAGTTCGGCACGTTGACTACGGGCAGTACTTC.

A few counts support this clone. The chain has TRBV7-3 and TRBJ2-5; D might be TRBD2 (7 bases). CDR1 SGHTA and CDR2 FQGTGA come from the germline V gene. The V end lost 2 bases, the J end lost 4 bases, and 14 bases lay between the germline ends. The CDR3 covers 15 residues. In DNA, the CDR3 is TGTGCCAGCAGCTTAGGAGGGGGGGCTGGAGAGACCCAGTACTTC. This codes for CASSLGGGAGETQYF.